A single sample gave rise to the 7 T cell receptor beta chains below, sequenced in a study of T-cell reconstitution after alpha-beta-depleted transplantation in children. Unique molecular identifiers were used in preparing the TCRbeta library. TCRdb reanalysed the PCR reads using MiXCR and keeps one entry per CDR3 protein. The sample lists around 370,000 distinct CDR3 sequences, 10% to 13% occurring once. This material consisted of PBMCs from the stem cell graft donor, taken from the stem cell graft. The source is a human donor who donated a stem cell graft to a child with acute lymphoblastic leukemia.

The CDR3 sequence is CASSLRGSEQYF. The CDR3 bases are TGTGCCAGCAGCTTACGCGGGAGCGAGCAGTACTTC. The gene calls are TRBV7-8 and TRBJ2-7; 7 bases fit TRBD2. V gave up 2 bases and J gave up 6 bases; unmatched junction bases: 1. Germline CDR1 reads SGHVS; CDR2 reads FQNEAQ. The CDR3 extends over 12 amino acids.

This clonotype came up many times. The rearrangement joins TRBV7-9 to TRBJ2-3; 8 positions agree with TRBD1. The CDR3 covers 13 residues. Germline CDR1 reads SEHNR; CDR2 reads FQNEAQ (reference sequence). After removal of 5 bases from V and 4 bases from J, the junction contained 2 bases not matched to a gene. In DNA form, the CDR3 reads TGTGCCAGCAGCCCAGGGGGCGCAGATACGCAGTATTTT. Protein product: CASSPGGADTQYF.

This clonotype came up a few times. The J gene is TRBJ2-2, the V gene TRBV25-1; D unclear. V lost 7 bases and J 4 bases, leaving 13 bases between the germline ends. This CDR3 has 14 residues. Germline CDR1 and CDR2: MGHDK and SYGVNS. CDR3 sequence reads: CASTRPVGTGELFF. The CDR3 bases are TGTGCCAGCACAAGGCCCGTAGGCACCGGGGAGCTGTTTTTT.

This clonotype showed up many times. The chain couples TRBV20-1 to TRBJ2-3; 8 bases agree with TRBD1. J gave up 7 bases and V 6 bases, and 9 bases lay outside the gene matches. Germline V gene sequence: CDR1 DFQATT, CDR2 SNEGSKA (reference sequence). The CDR3 is 13 residues long. CDR3 sequence: CSAPGQGLNTQYF. The CDR3 nucleotides read TGCAGTGCCCCAGGACAGGGCCTGAATACGCAGTATTTT.

The CDR3 loop is CASSPQAGAVTDTQYF. The CDR3 DNA reads as TGTGCCAGCAGTCCCCAAGCGGGAGCTGTCACAGATACGCAGTATTTT. This sequence joins TRBV12-3 or TRBV12-4 and TRBJ2-3; 8 bases line up with TRBD2. This CDR3 is built from 16 residues. Trimming removed 5 bases from V and 2 bases from J; junction bases left unmatched: 9.

This clonotype was seen many times. V and J are TRBV4-3 and TRBJ2-5; D remains unclear. The V and J ends lost 4 bases and 4 bases respectively, with 16 bases between them. Germline CDR1 and CDR2: LGHNA and YSLEER. CDR3 size: 15 residues. For the CDR3, the DNA is TGCGCCAGCAGCCTTTTCCAAGGATATGGAGAGACCCAGTACTTC. Amino acids: CASSLFQGYGETQYF.

There are many counts of this clonotype. This sequence joins TRBV7-9 and TRBJ2-3, with D tentatively TRBD2 (5 bases). V was clipped by 2 bases and J by 4 bases, with 13 bases between them. This CDR3 spans 15 amino acids. Germline V gene sequence: CDR1 SEHNR, CDR2 FQNEAQ (reference sequence). CDR3 DNA sequence: TGTGCCAGCAGCTTACCACTAGTCGGTTCAGATACGCAGTATTTT. Translating gives CASSLPLVGSDTQYF.